This T cell receptor beta chain was identified in a study of T-cell reconstitution after alpha-beta-depleted transplantation in children. This clonotype was seen at least ten times. Its target is not known. Notes on the study in general: Newly generated T cells supplied most T-cell counts and diversity one year post-transplant. About two months after transplant, alpha-beta T cells reportedly came from several hundred expanded graft clones.

CDR1 and CDR2 (germline): DFQATT, SNEGSKA (reference sequence). The V and J ends lost 7 bases and 5 bases, in that order; junction bases with no gene match: 10. The CDR3 has 14 residues. Unique molecular identifiers were incorporated when the TCRbeta library was constructed. TCRdb called the PCR reads again in MiXCR, with one record for every CDR3 protein. Of 490,000 or so distinct CDR3 sequences listed, 8% to 11% are singletons. The chain joins TRBV20-1 to TRBJ1-2; 10 positions agree with TRBD1. The sample in question was PBMCs, obtained before TCRalphabeta/CD19-depleted stem cell transplant. This TCR derives from a child aged 2-15 years with inherited bone marrow failure, due to receive a stem cell transplant. The CDR3 nucleotides read TGCAGTGTCGTAGACAGGGGGCAGAGTTATGGCTACACCTTC. Its protein product is CSVVDRGQSYGYTF.